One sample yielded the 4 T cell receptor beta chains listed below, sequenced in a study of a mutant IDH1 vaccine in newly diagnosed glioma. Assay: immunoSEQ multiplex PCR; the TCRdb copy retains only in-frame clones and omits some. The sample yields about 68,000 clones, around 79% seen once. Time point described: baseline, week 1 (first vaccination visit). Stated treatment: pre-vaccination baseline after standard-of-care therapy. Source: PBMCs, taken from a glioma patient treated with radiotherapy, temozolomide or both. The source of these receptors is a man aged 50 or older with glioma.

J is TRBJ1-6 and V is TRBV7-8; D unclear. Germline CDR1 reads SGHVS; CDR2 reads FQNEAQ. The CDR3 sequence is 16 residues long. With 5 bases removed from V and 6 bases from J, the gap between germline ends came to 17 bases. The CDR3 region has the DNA TGTGCCAGCAGCCCTAGGAGGGTAGGGTTTAATTCACCCCTCCACTTT. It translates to CASSPRRVGFNSPLHF.

This chain's CDR3 is CAWSVLRGGATGELFF. The CDR3 bases are TGTGCCTGGAGTGTACTGAGGGGGGGCGCCACCGGGGAGCTGTTTTTT. The gene calls are TRBV30 and TRBJ2-2; D may be TRBD2 (7 bases). CDR1 is GTSNPN, CDR2 SVGIG, per germline (reference sequence). The CDR3 extends over 16 amino acids. V lost 0 bases and J 4 bases, leaving 15 bases between the germline ends. The full variable domain, with the rest looked up from reference TRBV30 and TRBJ2-2, is SQTIHQWPATLVQPVGSPLSLECTVEGTSNPNLYWYRQAAGRGLQLLFYSVGIGQISSEVPQNLSASRPQDRQFILSSKKLLLSDSGFYLCAWSVLRGGATGELFFGEGSRLTVL.

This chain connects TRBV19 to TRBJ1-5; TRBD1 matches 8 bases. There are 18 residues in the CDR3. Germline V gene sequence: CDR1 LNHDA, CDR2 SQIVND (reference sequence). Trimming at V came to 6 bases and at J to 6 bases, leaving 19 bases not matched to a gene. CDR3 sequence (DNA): TGTGCCAGTAGGTCCTTCGGAACAGGGGGGGGTTTTGGTCAGCCCCAGCATTTT. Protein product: CASRSFGTGGGFGQPQHF.

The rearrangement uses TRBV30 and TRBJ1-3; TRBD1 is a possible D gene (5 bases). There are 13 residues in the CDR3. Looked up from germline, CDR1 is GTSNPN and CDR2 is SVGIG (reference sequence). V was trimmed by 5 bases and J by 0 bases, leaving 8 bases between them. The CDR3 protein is CAWARGSGNTIYF. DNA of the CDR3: TGTGCCTGGGCGAGGGGCTCTGGAAACACCATATATTTT.